This T cell receptor beta chain is drawn from a study of graft-versus-host responses after intestinal transplantation. Of note for this clone: Its antigen is not identified.

Clones were sequenced by immunoSEQ multiplex PCR, and TCRdb holds only the in-frame ones, with some missing. Of over 75,000 clones in the sample, 85% to 95% were seen once. The V gene's germline CDR1 is MNHNS and CDR2 SASEGT. With V trimmed by 10 bases and J by 2 bases, 6 bases remained unmatched. This CDR3 spans 14 amino acids. V and J are TRBV6-1 and TRBJ1-5; the match to TRBD1 covers 9 bases. The material was unstimulated CD8+ T cells sorted from spleen or lymph node cells, obtained before transplant. The clonotype was recovered from a human donor who was the organ donor for an intestinal transplant. The CDR3 bases are TGTGCCATCGAGGGACAGGGCCGCAATCAGCCCCAGCATTTT. Amino acids: CAIEGQGRNQPQHF.